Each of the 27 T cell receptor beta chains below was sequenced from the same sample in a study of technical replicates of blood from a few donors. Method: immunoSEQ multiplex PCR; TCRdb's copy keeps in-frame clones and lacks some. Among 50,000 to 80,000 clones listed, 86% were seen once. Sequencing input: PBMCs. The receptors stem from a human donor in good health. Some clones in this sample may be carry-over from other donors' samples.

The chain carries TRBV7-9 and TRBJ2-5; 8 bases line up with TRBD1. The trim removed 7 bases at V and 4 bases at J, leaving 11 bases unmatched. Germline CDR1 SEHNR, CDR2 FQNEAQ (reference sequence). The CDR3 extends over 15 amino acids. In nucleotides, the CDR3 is TGTGCCAGCACCCTTACCCGTGGACAGGGAGAGACCCAGTACTTC. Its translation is CASTLTRGQGETQYF.

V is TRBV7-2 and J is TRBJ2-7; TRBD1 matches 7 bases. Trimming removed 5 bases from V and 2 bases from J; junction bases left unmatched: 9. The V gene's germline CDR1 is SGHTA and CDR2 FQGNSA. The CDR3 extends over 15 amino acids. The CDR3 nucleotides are TGTGCCAGCAGCCCTGTCGGACAGGCCCCCTACGAGCAGTACTTC. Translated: CASSPVGQAPYEQYF.

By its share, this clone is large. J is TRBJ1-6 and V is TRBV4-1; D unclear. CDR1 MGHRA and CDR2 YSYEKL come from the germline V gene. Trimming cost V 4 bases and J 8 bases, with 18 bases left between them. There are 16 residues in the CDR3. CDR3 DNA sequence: TGCGCCAGCAGCCCATCTATCCGGCAGGCCCATTCACCCCTCCACTTT. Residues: CASSPSIRQAHSPLHF.

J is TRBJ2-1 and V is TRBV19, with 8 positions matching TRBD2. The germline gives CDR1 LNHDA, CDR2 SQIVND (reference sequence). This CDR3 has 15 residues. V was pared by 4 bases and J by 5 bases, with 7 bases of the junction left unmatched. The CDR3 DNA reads TGTGCCAGTAGTAGGGAAGCGGGGGCAAACAATGAGCAGTTCTTC. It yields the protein CASSREAGANNEQFF.

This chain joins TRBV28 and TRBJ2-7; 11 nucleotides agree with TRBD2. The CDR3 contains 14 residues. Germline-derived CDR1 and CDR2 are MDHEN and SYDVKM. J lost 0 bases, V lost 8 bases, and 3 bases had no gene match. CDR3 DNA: TGTGCCAGCGTGACTAGCGGGATCTCCTACGAGCAGTACTTC. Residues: CASVTSGISYEQYF.

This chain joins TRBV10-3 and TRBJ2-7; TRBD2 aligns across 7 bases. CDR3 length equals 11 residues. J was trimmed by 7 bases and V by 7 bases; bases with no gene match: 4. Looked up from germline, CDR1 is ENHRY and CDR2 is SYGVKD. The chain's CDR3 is CAITPGGEQYF. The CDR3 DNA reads TGTGCCATCACCCCGGGGGGAGAGCAGTACTTC.

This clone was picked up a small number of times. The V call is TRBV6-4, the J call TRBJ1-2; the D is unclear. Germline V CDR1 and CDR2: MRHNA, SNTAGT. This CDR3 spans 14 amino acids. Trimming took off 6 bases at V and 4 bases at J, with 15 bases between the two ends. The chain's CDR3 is CASRALPGGYGYTF. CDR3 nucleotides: TGTGCCAGCAGAGCCCTCCCGGGAGGCTATGGCTACACCTTC.

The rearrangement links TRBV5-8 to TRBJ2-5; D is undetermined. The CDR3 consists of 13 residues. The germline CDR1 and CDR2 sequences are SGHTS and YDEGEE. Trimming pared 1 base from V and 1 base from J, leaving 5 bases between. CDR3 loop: CASSLSVQETQYF. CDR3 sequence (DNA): TGTGCCAGCAGCTTGTCGGTCCAAGAGACCCAGTACTTC.

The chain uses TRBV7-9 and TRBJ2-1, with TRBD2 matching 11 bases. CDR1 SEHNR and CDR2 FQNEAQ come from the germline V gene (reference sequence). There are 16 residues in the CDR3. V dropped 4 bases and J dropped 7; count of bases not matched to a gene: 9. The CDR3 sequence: CASSSLAGGPRNEQFF. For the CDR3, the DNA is TGTGCCAGCAGCTCCTTAGCGGGAGGGCCGCGGAATGAGCAGTTCTTC. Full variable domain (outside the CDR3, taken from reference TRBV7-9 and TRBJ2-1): DTGVSQNPRHKITKRGQNVTFRCDPISEHNRLYWYRQTLGQGPEFLTYFQNEAQLEKSRLLSDRFSAERPKGSFSTLEIQRTEQGDSAMYLCASSSLAGGPRNEQFFGPGTRLTVL.

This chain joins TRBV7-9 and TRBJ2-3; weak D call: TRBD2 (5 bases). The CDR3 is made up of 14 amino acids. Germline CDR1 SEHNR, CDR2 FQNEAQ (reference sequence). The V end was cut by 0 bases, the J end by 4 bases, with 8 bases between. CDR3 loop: CASSLAGAADTQYF. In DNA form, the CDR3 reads TGTGCCAGCAGCTTAGCGGGAGCGGCAGATACGCAGTATTTT.

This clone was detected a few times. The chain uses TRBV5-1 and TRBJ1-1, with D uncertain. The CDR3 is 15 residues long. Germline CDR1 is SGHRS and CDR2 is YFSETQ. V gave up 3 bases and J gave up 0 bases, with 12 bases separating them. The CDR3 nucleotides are TGCGCCAGCAGCTCCCAAGAGTTCATGAACACTGAAGCTTTCTTT. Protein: CASSSQEFMNTEAFF.

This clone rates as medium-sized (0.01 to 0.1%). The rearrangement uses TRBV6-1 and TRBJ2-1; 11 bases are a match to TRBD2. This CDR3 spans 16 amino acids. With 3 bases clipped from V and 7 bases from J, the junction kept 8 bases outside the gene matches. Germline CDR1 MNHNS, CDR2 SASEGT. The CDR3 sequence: CASSESIAGGLNEQFF. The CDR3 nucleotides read TGTGCCAGCAGTGAGTCGATAGCGGGGGGGTTAAATGAGCAGTTCTTC.

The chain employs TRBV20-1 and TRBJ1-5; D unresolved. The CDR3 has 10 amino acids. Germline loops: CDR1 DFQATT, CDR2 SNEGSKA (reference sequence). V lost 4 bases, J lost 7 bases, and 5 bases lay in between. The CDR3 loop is CSAMRQPQHF. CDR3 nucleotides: TGCAGTGCTATGAGGCAGCCCCAGCATTTT.

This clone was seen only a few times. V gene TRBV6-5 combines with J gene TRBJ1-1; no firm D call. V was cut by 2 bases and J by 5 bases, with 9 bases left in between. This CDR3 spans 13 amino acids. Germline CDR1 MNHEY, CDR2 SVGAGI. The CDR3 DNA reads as TGTGCCAGCAGTTACGGAGGCGTAACTGAAGCTTTCTTT. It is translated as CASSYGGVTEAFF.

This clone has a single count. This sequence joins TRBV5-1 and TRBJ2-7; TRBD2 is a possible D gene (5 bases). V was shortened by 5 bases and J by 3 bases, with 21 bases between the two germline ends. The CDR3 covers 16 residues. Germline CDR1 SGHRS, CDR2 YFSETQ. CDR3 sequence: CASRQATPGSHYEQYF. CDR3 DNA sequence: TGCGCCAGCAGACAAGCAACCCCGGGATCCCACTACGAGCAGTACTTC.

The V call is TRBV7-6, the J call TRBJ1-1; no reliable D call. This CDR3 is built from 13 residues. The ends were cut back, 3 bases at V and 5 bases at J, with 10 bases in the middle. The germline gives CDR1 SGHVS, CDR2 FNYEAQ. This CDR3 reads CASSLRARTEAFF. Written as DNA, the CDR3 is TGTGCCAGCAGCTTGCGGGCACGGACTGAAGCTTTCTTT.

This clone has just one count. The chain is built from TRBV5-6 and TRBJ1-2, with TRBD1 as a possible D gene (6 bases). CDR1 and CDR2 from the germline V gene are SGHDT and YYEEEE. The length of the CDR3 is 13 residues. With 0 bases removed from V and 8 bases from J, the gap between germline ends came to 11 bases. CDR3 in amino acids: CASSLGGGEGYTF. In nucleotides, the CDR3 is TGTGCCAGCAGCTTGGGAGGGGGAGAGGGCTACACCTTC.

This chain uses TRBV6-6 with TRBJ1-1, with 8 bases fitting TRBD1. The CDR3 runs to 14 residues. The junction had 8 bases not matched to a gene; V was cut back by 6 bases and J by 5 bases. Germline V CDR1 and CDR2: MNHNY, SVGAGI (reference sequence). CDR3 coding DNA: TGTGCCAGCAGCCCACACCGACAGGGGACTGAAGCTTTCTTT. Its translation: CASSPHRQGTEAFF.

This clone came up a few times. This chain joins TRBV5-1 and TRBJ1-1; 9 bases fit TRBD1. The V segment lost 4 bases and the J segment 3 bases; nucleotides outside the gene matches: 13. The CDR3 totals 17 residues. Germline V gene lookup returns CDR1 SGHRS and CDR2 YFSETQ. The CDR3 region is CASSTVPGQGADTEAFF. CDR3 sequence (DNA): TGCGCCAGCAGCACGGTCCCGGGACAGGGCGCAGACACTGAAGCTTTCTTT. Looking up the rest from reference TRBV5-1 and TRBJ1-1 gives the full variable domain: KAGVTQTPRYLIKTRGQQVTLSCSPISGHRSVSWYQQTPGQGLQFLFEYFSETQRNKGNFPGRFSGRQFSNSRSEMNVSTLELGDSALYLCASSTVPGQGADTEAFFGQGTRLTVV.

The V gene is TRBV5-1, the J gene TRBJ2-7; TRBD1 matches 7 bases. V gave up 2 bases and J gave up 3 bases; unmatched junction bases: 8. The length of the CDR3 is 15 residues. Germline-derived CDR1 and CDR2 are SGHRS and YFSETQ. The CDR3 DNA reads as TGCGCCAGCAGCTTATCCGGGACAGCAGTCTACGAGCAGTACTTC. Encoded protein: CASSLSGTAVYEQYF.

DNA for the CDR3: TGCAGCGTTGATCTATCCTACAGCCAAGAGACCCAGTACTTC. It encodes CSVDLSYSQETQYF. The V gene is TRBV29-1, the J gene TRBJ2-5; D gene ambiguous. The V gene lost 3 bases and the J gene lost 1 base, with 12 bases spanning the gap. The CDR3 spans 14 residues. The germline V gene has CDR1 SQVTM and CDR2 ANQGSEA.

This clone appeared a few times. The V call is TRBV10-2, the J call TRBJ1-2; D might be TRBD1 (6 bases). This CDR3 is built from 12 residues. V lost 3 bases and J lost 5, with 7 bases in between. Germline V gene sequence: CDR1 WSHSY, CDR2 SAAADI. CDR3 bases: TGCGCCAGCAGTGAACAGGGTTATGGCTACACCTTC. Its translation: CASSEQGYGYTF.

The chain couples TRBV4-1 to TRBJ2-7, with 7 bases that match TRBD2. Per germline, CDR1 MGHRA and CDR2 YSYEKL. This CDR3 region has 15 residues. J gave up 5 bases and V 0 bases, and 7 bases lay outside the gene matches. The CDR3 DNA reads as TGCGCCAGCAGCCAAGATCAGGTCGCGGGGGACGAGCAGTACTTC. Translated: CASSQDQVAGDEQYF.

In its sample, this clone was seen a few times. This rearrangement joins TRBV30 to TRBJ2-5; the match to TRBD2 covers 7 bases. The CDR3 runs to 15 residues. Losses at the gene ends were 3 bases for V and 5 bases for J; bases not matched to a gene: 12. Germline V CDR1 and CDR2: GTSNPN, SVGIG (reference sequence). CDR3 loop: CAWSPSGTHGETQYF. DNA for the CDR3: TGTGCCTGGAGCCCGAGCGGGACCCACGGGGAGACCCAGTACTTC.

CDR3 DNA: TGTGCCAGCAGTGAAGCGCCGGGACAGGGCTACGAGCAGTACTTC. It codes for CASSEAPGQGYEQYF. This chain uses TRBV6-1 with TRBJ2-7; 9 bases are a match to TRBD1. V gave up 0 bases and J gave up 3 bases; unmatched junction bases: 3. This CDR3 is built from 15 residues. Looked up from germline, CDR1 is MNHNS and CDR2 is SASEGT.

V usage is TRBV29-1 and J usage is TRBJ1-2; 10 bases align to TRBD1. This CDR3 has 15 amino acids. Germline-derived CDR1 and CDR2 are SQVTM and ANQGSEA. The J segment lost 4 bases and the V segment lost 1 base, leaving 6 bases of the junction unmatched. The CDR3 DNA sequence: TGCAGCGTTGAAGGAGGACAGGGGGGGGGCTATGGCTACACCTTC. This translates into CSVEGGQGGGYGYTF.

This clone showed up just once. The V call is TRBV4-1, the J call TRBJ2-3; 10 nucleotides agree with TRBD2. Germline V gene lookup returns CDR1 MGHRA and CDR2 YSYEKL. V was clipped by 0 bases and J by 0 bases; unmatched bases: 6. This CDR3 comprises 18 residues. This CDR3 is CASSQEGPTSGSTDTQYF. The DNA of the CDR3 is TGCGCCAGCAGCCAAGAGGGCCCGACTAGCGGGAGCACAGATACGCAGTATTTT.